Listed here are 30 T cell receptor beta chains from one sample, sequenced in a study of OX40 agonist ivuxolimab in advanced cancers. Measured with immunoSEQ multiplex PCR; TCRdb has only the in-frame clones, and not every one. The profile shows 65,000 to 75,000 clones, around 83% of them singletons. Sequencing was performed on CD4+ or CD8+ T cells sorted from blood, taken in a trial of the OX40 agonist ivuxolimab. The receptors shown here come from an adult with an advanced solid tumor such as melanoma, head and neck, liver or kidney cancer.

The rearrangement links TRBV28 to TRBJ2-3; TRBD1 aligns across 9 bases. Germline V gives CDR1 MDHEN, CDR2 SYDVKM. Trimming took 6 bases from V and 3 from J; bases not matched to a gene: 7. The CDR3 contains 15 residues. CDR3 protein: CASRSSGQGTDTQYF. The CDR3, as DNA: TGTGCCAGCAGATCTTCGGGACAGGGTACAGATACGCAGTATTTT.

This clone was seen just once. The V gene is TRBV9, the J gene TRBJ1-2; no firm D call. CDR3 length equals 13 residues. With 0 bases removed from V and 6 bases from J, the gap between germline ends came to 9 bases. In germline, CDR1 is SGDLS, CDR2 YYNGEE. This CDR3 reads CASSVGPKDGYTF. The CDR3 DNA is TGTGCCAGCAGCGTAGGCCCTAAGGATGGCTACACCTTC.

V and J are TRBV27 and TRBJ2-3; D gene uncertain. The V gene lost 5 bases and the J gene lost 2 bases, with 17 bases spanning the gap. Per the germline V gene, CDR1 is MNHEY and CDR2 is SMNVEV (reference sequence). There are 16 residues in the CDR3. CDR3 loop: CASSLGEGSITDTQYF. The DNA for the CDR3 is TGTGCCAGCAGTCTTGGGGAAGGATCTATCACAGATACGCAGTATTTT.

V gene TRBV28 combines with J gene TRBJ1-2, with a tentative D call TRBD1 (6 bases). CDR1 is MDHEN and CDR2 is SYDVKM in the germline V gene. Trimming left V 6 bases short and J 2 bases short, with 16 bases between. CDR3 length equals 15 residues. CDR3 sequence (DNA): TGTGCCAGCAGCCGACAGACAGGAGTAAACTATGGCTACACCTTC. Amino acids: CASSRQTGVNYGYTF.

V is TRBV6-5 and J is TRBJ2-1; D is undetermined. This CDR3 contains 15 residues. The germline CDR1 and CDR2 sequences are MNHEY and SVGAGI. V was cut by 5 bases and J by 0 bases, with 11 bases left in between. CDR3 loop: CASSLTLSSYNEQFF. The CDR3 region has the DNA TGTGCCAGCAGTCTGACTCTTAGCTCCTACAATGAGCAGTTCTTC.

Only one count was recorded for this clone. The J gene is TRBJ2-3, the V gene TRBV30; 7 positions match TRBD2. There are 15 residues in the CDR3. After removal of 6 bases from V and 0 bases from J, the junction contained 9 bases not matched to a gene. Germline values: CDR1 GTSNPN, CDR2 SVGIG (reference sequence). DNA for the CDR3: TGTGCCTGCCCCGACGCTAGCGGTAGCACAGATACGCAGTATTTT. Amino acids: CACPDASGSTDTQYF.

This chain joins TRBV11-1 and TRBJ1-1, with D hard to call. The germline V gene encodes CDR1 SGHAT and CDR2 FQDESV (reference sequence). Trimming removed 5 bases at V and 1 base at J, with 8 bases between. The CDR3 covers 13 residues. CDR3 DNA sequence: TGTGCCAGCAGCGCCGAGGAGAACACTGAAGCTTTCTTT. Translating gives CASSAEENTEAFF.

This chain joins TRBV29-1 and TRBJ2-2; D possibly corresponds to TRBD2 (6 bases). The CDR3 sequence is 13 residues long. Per the germline V gene, CDR1 is SQVTM and CDR2 is ANQGSEA. V was pared by 5 bases and J by 4 bases, with 11 bases between. CDR3 bases: TGCAGCGTTTTGGACGGGGGCACCGGGGAGCTGTTTTTT. It translates to CSVLDGGTGELFF.

The chain combines TRBV6-5 with TRBJ1-1; maybe TRBD1 (5 bases). Trimming removed 5 bases at V and 2 bases at J, with 9 bases between. CDR1 is MNHEY, CDR2 SVGAGI, per germline. CDR3 length: 13 residues. As DNA, the CDR3 is TGTGCCAGCAGTATTACAGGTAACACTGAAGCTTTCTTT. Its protein is CASSITGNTEAFF.

CDR3 loop: CASSFSEGTSLYF. DNA of the CDR3: TGCGCCAGCAGCTTTTCGGAAGGGACGTCTCTGTATTTT. The V and J genes are TRBV5-1 and TRBJ2-3; D could derive from TRBD1 or TRBD2 (5 bases each). The CDR3 is made up of 13 amino acids. Trimming pared 2 bases from V and 14 bases from J, leaving 18 bases between. The germline CDR1 and CDR2 sequences are SGHRS and YFSETQ.

The chain couples TRBV10-2 to TRBJ1-1; no reliable D call. Germline V gene lookup returns CDR1 WSHSY and CDR2 SAAADI. The CDR3 is made up of 15 amino acids. The ends were cut back, 6 bases at V and 0 bases at J, with 14 bases in the middle. The DNA of the CDR3 is TGCGCCAGCAGCGTCACAACGGGAATGAACACTGAAGCTTTCTTT. It codes for CASSVTTGMNTEAFF.

This chain joins TRBV18 and TRBJ2-1; 8 bases fit TRBD2. The CDR3 consists of 16 residues. The J segment lost 7 bases and the V segment lost 0 bases, leaving 8 bases of the junction unmatched. The V gene's germline CDR1 is KGHSH and CDR2 LQKENI. Written as DNA, the CDR3 is TGTGCCAGCTCACCACCGAGCGGGAGAGGGGGTAATGAGCAGTTCTTC. Amino acids: CASSPPSGRGGNEQFF.

The V gene is TRBV29-1, the J gene TRBJ2-3; TRBD2 matches at 9 bases. The germline V gene encodes CDR1 SQVTM and CDR2 ANQGSEA. Losses at the gene ends were 6 bases for V and 3 bases for J; bases not matched to a gene: 7. The CDR3 consists of 14 residues. The CDR3 spells CSVRNSGGTDTQYF. The CDR3 DNA follows: TGCAGCGTACGAAATAGCGGGGGTACAGATACGCAGTATTTT.

The chain is built from TRBV12-2 and TRBJ2-5. The DNA end lines up better with TRBJ2-7; the J call may be wrong. TRBV12-2 is recorded as a pseudogene. The CDR3 sequence is 11 residues long. As DNA, the CDR3 is TGTGCCCTGGGGATTACCTACGAGCAGTACTTC. Translating it yields CALGITYEQYF.

The chain recombines TRBV5-5 with TRBJ2-1; 7 bases are shared with TRBD1. This CDR3 is 15 amino acids long. Losses at the gene ends were 0 bases for V and 2 bases for J; bases not matched to a gene: 2. The germline CDR1 and CDR2 sequences are SGHKS and YYEKEE (reference sequence). CDR3 sequence reads: CASSLEGTAYNEQFF. In DNA, the CDR3 is TGTGCCAGCAGCTTGGAAGGGACAGCCTACAATGAGCAGTTCTTC.

The chain has TRBV6-1 and TRBJ1-3, with no clear D. Germline V lookup: CDR1 MNHNS, CDR2 SASEGT. This CDR3 has 12 amino acids. Trimming stripped 7 bases from V and 2 bases from J, with 6 bases between. In DNA, the CDR3 is TGTGCCAGCATTTCTCCTGGAAACACCATATATTTT. This sequence encodes CASISPGNTIYF.

This clone was counted a single time. J is TRBJ1-1 and V is TRBV2; the match to TRBD1 covers 11 bases. Germline V gene lookup returns CDR1 SNHLY and CDR2 FYNNEI. The CDR3 loop spans 14 amino acids. Trimming cost V 7 bases and J 4 bases; bases outside gene matches: 5. This CDR3 is CASTGGQGATEAFF. The CDR3 DNA sequence: TGTGCCAGCACCGGAGGACAGGGGGCCACTGAAGCTTTCTTT. Together with reference TRBV2 and TRBJ1-1, the CDR3 gives the full variable domain: EPEVTQTPSHQVTQMGQEVILRCVPISNHLYFYWYRQILGQKVEFLVSFYNNEISEKSEIFDDQFSVERPDGSNFTLKIRSTKLEDSAMYFCASTGGQGATEAFFGQGTRLTVV.

V and J are TRBV10-3 and TRBJ2-3; 14 positions agree with TRBD2. V lost 0 bases, J lost 2 bases, and 10 bases stayed unmatched. This CDR3 has 20 residues. Germline loops: CDR1 ENHRY, CDR2 SYGVKD. CDR3: CAISESPARTSGGSTDTQYF. For the CDR3, the DNA is TGTGCCATCAGTGAGTCCCCTGCTAGGACTAGCGGGGGGTCCACAGATACGCAGTATTTT.

The chain uses TRBV5-1 and TRBJ2-7; 10 bases agree with TRBD1. Germline V CDR1 and CDR2: SGHRS, YFSETQ. The CDR3 is 14 residues long. With V trimmed by 5 bases and J by 2 bases, 4 bases remained unmatched. CDR3 bases: TGCGCCAGCAGTTCCGGGACAGGGGCCTACGAGCAGTACTTC. Translation: CASSSGTGAYEQYF.

The chain links TRBV10-3 to TRBJ2-3, with D maybe TRBD2 (5 bases). The CDR3 extends over 18 amino acids. Germline V gene data show CDR1 as ENHRY and CDR2 as SYGVKD. The germline V and J ends were trimmed by 0 bases and 2 bases, with 18 bases remaining between them. The CDR3 protein is CAISESRIGLISTDTQYF. In DNA, the CDR3 is TGTGCCATCAGTGAGTCGAGAATAGGACTTATTTCCACAGATACGCAGTATTTT.

This clone was observed a single time. CDR3 loop: CASSSGTGWSGANVLTF. The CDR3, as DNA: TGTGCCAGCAGTTCCGGGACAGGGTGGTCTGGGGCCAACGTCCTGACTTTC. The chain links TRBV28 to TRBJ2-6, with 9 bases aligning to TRBD1. The CDR3 length is 17 residues. Trimming removed 4 bases from V and 1 base from J; junction bases left unmatched: 5. Per the germline V gene, CDR1 is MDHEN and CDR2 is SYDVKM.

The chain recombines TRBV9 with TRBJ2-1, with 10 positions matching TRBD2. J gave up 3 bases and V 0 bases, and 0 bases lay outside the gene matches. The CDR3 length is 15 residues. Looked up from germline, CDR1 is SGDLS and CDR2 is YYNGEE. The CDR3 nucleotides are TGTGCCAGCAGCGTAGGGACTAGCGGCTACAATGAGCAGTTCTTC. Encoded protein: CASSVGTSGYNEQFF.

The J gene is TRBJ2-7, the V gene TRBV25-1, with D perhaps matching TRBD1 or TRBD2 (5 bases each). Germline lookup yields CDR1 MGHDK and CDR2 SYGVNS. The V gene lost 8 bases and the J gene lost 4 bases, with 15 bases spanning the gap. The CDR3 loop spans 13 amino acids. The CDR3: CASGRGGTYEQYF. CDR3 DNA: TGTGCCAGCGGCCGTGGGGGTACATACGAGCAGTACTTC.

For this clone: In the same sample, other DNA sequences code for this CDR3. CDR3 nucleotide sequence: TGTGCCAGCGGGGAGGTTGTTGACGAAAAACTGTTTTTT. Translation: CASGEVVDEKLFF. The V gene is TRBV6-1, the J gene TRBJ1-4; D gene uncertain. The CDR3 is made up of 13 amino acids. The germline V gene encodes CDR1 MNHNS and CDR2 SASEGT. Trimming shortened V by 8 bases and J by 8 bases, and 15 bases separated the two germline ends.

This rearrangement joins TRBV5-1 to TRBJ1-4; no reliable D call. Per germline, CDR1 SGHRS and CDR2 YFSETQ. There are 12 residues in the CDR3. Trimming cost V 9 bases and J 8 bases, with 14 bases left between them. For the CDR3, the DNA is TGCGCCATGCGGCCGGAGGTCGAAAAACTGTTTTTT. Amino acid sequence: CAMRPEVEKLFF.

This clone was detected only once. The genes are TRBV19 and TRBJ2-5; 8 positions match TRBD1. J was trimmed by 4 bases and V by 5 bases; bases with no gene match: 3. This CDR3 comprises 13 residues. Germline CDR1 is LNHDA and CDR2 is SQIVND (reference sequence). The DNA of the CDR3 is TGTGCCAGTAGTTGGCAGGGGGCAGAGACCCAGTACTTC. Its protein is CASSWQGAETQYF. Looking up the rest from reference TRBV19 and TRBJ2-5 gives the full variable domain: DGGITQSPKYLFRKEGQNVTLSCEQNLNHDAMYWYRQDPGQGLRLIYYSQIVNDFQKGDIAEGYSVSREKKESFPLTVTSAQKNPTAFYLCASSWQGAETQYFGPGTRLLVL.

The V and J genes are TRBV5-6 and TRBJ2-2, with D possibly TRBD2 on 6 matching bases. Trimming left V 0 bases short and J 1 base short, with 16 bases between. The CDR3 contains 18 residues. Looked up from germline, CDR1 is SGHDT and CDR2 is YYEEEE. CDR3 nucleotide sequence: TGTGCCAGCAGCTTGGCCCGCACGTGGCGGGAGAACACCGGGGAGCTGTTTTTT. Its protein is CASSLARTWRENTGELFF. Combining the CDR3 with reference TRBV5-6 and TRBJ2-2 gives the whole variable domain DAGVTQSPTHLIKTRGQQVTLRCSPKSGHDTVSWYQQALGQGPQFIFQYYEEEERQRGNFPDRFSGHQFPNYSSELNVNALLLGDSALYLCASSLARTWRENTGELFFGEGSRLTVL.

This clone has a handful of counts. V gene TRBV18 combines with J gene TRBJ1-1, with D uncertain. V gave up 3 bases and J gave up 1 base, with 6 bases separating them. Germline-derived CDR1 and CDR2 are KGHSH and LQKENI. The CDR3 is made up of 13 amino acids. The DNA for the CDR3 is TGTGCCAGCTCACCGGAAGGGAACACTGAAGCTTTCTTT. Translation: CASSPEGNTEAFF.

The chain recombines TRBV5-1 with TRBJ1-4; TRBD1 is a possible D gene (6 bases). The V gene's germline CDR1 is SGHRS and CDR2 YFSETQ. This CDR3 region has 17 residues. Trimming left V 4 bases short and J 0 bases short, with 16 bases between. The CDR3 region is CASSPRGGLATNEKLFF. CDR3 nucleotide sequence: TGCGCCAGCAGCCCGCGGGGGGGGCTTGCAACTAATGAAAAACTGTTTTTT.

This chain connects TRBV9 to TRBJ2-2, with 11 bases matching TRBD1. Losses at the gene ends were 0 bases for V and 7 bases for J; bases not matched to a gene: 8. This CDR3 has 17 amino acids. Germline CDR1 reads SGDLS; CDR2 reads YYNGEE. The CDR3 spells CASSVAEDRGRSGELFF. The CDR3 DNA reads as TGTGCCAGCAGCGTAGCCGAGGACAGGGGGCGAAGCGGGGAGCTGTTTTTT.